This T cell receptor (beta chain) was identified during a study of T-cell reconstitution after alpha-beta-depleted transplantation in children. Germline values: CDR1 KGHSH, CDR2 LQKENI. The CDR3 is 15 residues long. V dropped 4 bases and J dropped 5 bases, with 15 bases sitting between them. Unique molecular identifiers were incorporated into the prepared TCRbeta library. MiXCR was run by TCRdb on the PCR reads, yielding one entry per CDR3 protein. The data hold about 540,000 distinct CDR3 sequences, with roughly 18% observed a single time. The sample here was PBMCs from the stem cell graft donor, taken from the stem cell graft. The chain links TRBV18 to TRBJ1-5; TRBD1 is a possible D gene (5 bases). This TCR came from a human donor who donated a stem cell graft to a child with acute lymphoblastic leukemia. The CDR3 DNA reads TGTGCCAGCTCACGGGGGAGGGGAGGAGATCAGCCCCAGCATTTT. This encodes CASSRGRGGDQPQHF. Based on the CDR3 plus reference TRBV18 and TRBJ1-5, the full variable domain is NAGVMQNPRHLVRRRGQEARLRCSPMKGHSHVYWYRQLPEEGLKFMVYLQKENIIDESGMPKERFSAEFPKEGPSILRIQQVVRGDSAAYFCASSRGRGGDQPQHFGDGTRLSIL.